This TCR beta chain emerged from a study of neurological immune-mediated disorders. TCRdb re-analysed the 5' RACE reads in MiXCR, keeping a single row per CDR3 protein. The top ten clones hold roughly 1.4% of a sample with more than 50,000 distinct CDR3 sequences, approximately 4.1% of them seen once. V was trimmed by 5 bases and J by 5 bases, leaving 15 bases between them. The CDR3 runs 13 residues. Looked up from germline, CDR1 is DFQATT and CDR2 is SNEGSKA (reference sequence). This clonotype was recorded a few times. Sequenced input: PBMCs. This sequence originates from a man younger than 45 with multiple sclerosis. The chain couples TRBV20-1 to TRBJ1-1, with D possibly TRBD1 on 5 matching bases. This chain's CDR3 is CSAPGGGRTEAFF. The CDR3 coding sequence is TGCAGTGCTCCCGGGGGGGGGAGAACTGAAGCTTTCTTT.